This T cell receptor beta chain was found in a study of CD8 T cells in ankylosing spondylitis. Notes on the study in general: What seemed typical of ankylosing spondylitis blood was a TCR beta motif built from several highly homologous variants.

The CDR3 is made up of 14 amino acids. Per the germline V gene, CDR1 is LGHNA and CDR2 is YSLEER. V lost 1 base, J lost 4 bases, and 9 bases lay in between. On this clonotype itself: Its specificity is not known.

TCRdb re-called the 5' RACE reads with MiXCR, one entry per CDR3 protein. The repertoire has roughly 220,000 distinct CDR3 sequences, roughly 18% of them found once; the top ten carry roughly 42%. Sample: blood, either unsorted or a sorted T cell fraction (not recorded which). This sequence originates from a male donor with ankylosing spondylitis. V usage is TRBV4-3 and J usage is TRBJ2-3; D unresolved. The DNA for the CDR3 is TGCGCCAGCAGCCAAGTGATGGGATCAGATACGCAGTATTTT. It codes for CASSQVMGSDTQYF.